A selection of T cell receptor beta chains follows, all from one sample in a study of T-cell reconstitution after alpha-beta-depleted transplantation in children. MiXCR was run by TCRdb on the PCR reads, yielding one entry per CDR3 protein. The sample lists 200,000 to 250,000 distinct CDR3 sequences, just under 8.5% seen once, with 6.3% in the top ten. This sample comprised PBMCs, mostly from graft donor cells, obtained 180 days after TCRalphabeta/CD19-depleted stem cell transplant. These receptors originate from a male patient younger than 18 who had a stem cell transplant for acute lymphoblastic leukemia, so the T cells may come from the graft donor. Each CDR3 is given with its conserved first and last residue. Fields, in order: CDR3 protein, CDR3 DNA, clone size, V gene, D gene, J gene. A D gene is named only where the DNA matches it firmly. Size is omitted from some rows. Given values are once, few, many or a class for expanded clones.

CDR3 protein: CASSVGGGGQPQHF; CDR3 DNA: TGTGCCAGCAGCGTAGGGGGTGGGGGGCAGCCCCAGCATTTT; clone size: many; V gene: TRBV9; D gene: .; J gene: TRBJ1-5
CDR3 protein: CASSSSWGNRLHSYNEQFF; CDR3 DNA: TGTGCCAGCAGCTCGTCGTGGGGGAACCGCCTGCACTCCTACAATGAGCAGTTCTTC; clone size: .; V gene: TRBV11-2; D gene: .; J gene: TRBJ2-1
CDR3 protein: CSVESGRGLETQYF; CDR3 DNA: TGCAGCGTTGAATCGGGTAGGGGTTTAGAGACCCAGTACTTC; clone size: many; V gene: TRBV29-1; D gene: .; J gene: TRBJ2-5
CDR3 protein: CASSTYRGGEAFF; CDR3 DNA: TGTGCCAGCAGCACCTACAGGGGAGGAGAAGCTTTCTTT; clone size: many; V gene: TRBV7-8; D gene: TRBD1; J gene: TRBJ1-1
CDR3 protein: CASSLVGPFFPYEQYF; CDR3 DNA: TGTGCCAGCAGCCTCGTCGGGCCTTTCTTCCCCTACGAGCAGTACTTC; clone size: many; V gene: TRBV6-2/TRBV6-3; D gene: .; J gene: TRBJ2-7
CDR3 protein: CASSLPRDRGLHF; CDR3 DNA: TGTGCCAGCAGCTTACCCCGGGACAGGGGGTTGCACTTC; clone size: .; V gene: TRBV5-8; D gene: TRBD1; J gene: TRBJ2-7
CDR3 protein: CSAGEGATNEKLFF; CDR3 DNA: TGCAGTGCTGGGGAAGGGGCAACTAATGAAAAACTGTTTTTT; clone size: many; V gene: TRBV20-1; D gene: .; J gene: TRBJ1-4
CDR3 protein: CASTREVVETQYF; CDR3 DNA: TGTGCCAGCACCCGGGAGGTGGTAGAGACCCAGTACTTC; clone size: many; V gene: TRBV12-3/TRBV12-4; D gene: TRBD2; J gene: TRBJ2-5
CDR3 protein: CASSLAWHEQFF; CDR3 DNA: TGCGCCAGCAGCTTGGCGTGGCATGAGCAGTTCTTC; clone size: many; V gene: TRBV5-1; D gene: .; J gene: TRBJ2-1
CDR3 protein: CASSVGGGGSNEQFF; CDR3 DNA: TGTGCCAGCAGCGTAGGAGGCGGGGGAAGCAATGAGCAGTTCTTC; clone size: many; V gene: TRBV9; D gene: TRBD2; J gene: TRBJ2-1
CDR3 protein: CSAREVAGSYNEQFF; CDR3 DNA: TGCAGTGCTAGAGAGGTGGCGGGTTCCTACAATGAGCAGTTCTTC; clone size: many; V gene: TRBV20-1; D gene: .; J gene: TRBJ2-1
CDR3 protein: CSYSRTGLAEGESYNEQFF; CDR3 DNA: TGCAGCTACAGCCGAACGGGACTAGCGGAGGGGGAATCCTACAATGAGCAGTTCTTC; clone size: many; V gene: TRBV29-1; D gene: TRBD2; J gene: TRBJ2-1
CDR3 protein: CASSRVRGEKINEQFF; CDR3 DNA: TGTGCCAGTAGCCGCGTGCGCGGGGAGAAGATAAATGAGCAGTTCTTC; clone size: many; V gene: TRBV19; D gene: .; J gene: TRBJ2-1
CDR3 protein: CASSSHPPSGRGFF; CDR3 DNA: TGTGCCAGCAGTTCCCACCCGCCTAGCGGGAGAGGGTTCTTC; clone size: many; V gene: TRBV12-3/TRBV12-4; D gene: TRBD2; J gene: TRBJ2-1
CDR3 protein: CASRSPGTAPYEQYF; CDR3 DNA: TGTGCCAGCAGGTCCCCCGGGACAGCCCCCTACGAGCAGTACTTC; clone size: many; V gene: TRBV11-2; D gene: TRBD1; J gene: TRBJ2-7
CDR3 protein: CASSQVSGELFF; CDR3 DNA: TGTGCCAGCAGCCAAGTGTCCGGGGAGCTGTTTTTT; clone size: many; V gene: TRBV3-1; D gene: .; J gene: TRBJ2-2
CDR3 protein: CASSLARVGEKLFF; CDR3 DNA: TGTGCCAGCAGCCTGGCGAGGGTCGGGGAAAAACTGTTTTTT; clone size: many; V gene: TRBV7-8; D gene: .; J gene: TRBJ1-4
CDR3 protein: CATLPRAGGLNTEAFF; CDR3 DNA: TGTGCCACCCTTCCCCGGGCAGGGGGTTTGAACACTGAAGCTTTCTTT; clone size: many; V gene: TRBV15; D gene: TRBD1; J gene: TRBJ1-1
CDR3 protein: CASSFEWGTDTQYF; CDR3 DNA: TGCGCCAGCAGCTTTGAATGGGGCACAGATACGCAGTATTTT; clone size: many; V gene: TRBV5-1; D gene: .; J gene: TRBJ2-3
CDR3 protein: CASSLGTGRNEKLFF; CDR3 DNA: TGCGCCAGCAGCTTGGGGACAGGCCGCAATGAAAAACTGTTTTTT; clone size: many; V gene: TRBV5-1; D gene: TRBD1; J gene: TRBJ1-4
CDR3 protein: CASSPRTSGIMGEQFF; CDR3 DNA: TGTGCCAGCAGCCCTCGGACTAGCGGGATCATGGGTGAGCAGTTCTTC; clone size: many; V gene: TRBV12-3/TRBV12-4; D gene: TRBD2; J gene: TRBJ2-1
CDR3 protein: CASTTQGRDSPLHF; CDR3 DNA: TGTGCCAGCACCACACAGGGGAGGGATTCACCCCTCCACTTT; clone size: many; V gene: TRBV6-1; D gene: TRBD1; J gene: TRBJ1-6
CDR3 protein: CASSSGQGGDTGELFF; CDR3 DNA: TGTGCCAGCAGTTCGGGACAGGGAGGAGACACCGGGGAGCTGTTTTTT; clone size: many; V gene: TRBV6-5; D gene: TRBD1; J gene: TRBJ2-2
CDR3 protein: CASSLTLLHEQYF; CDR3 DNA: TGTGCCAGCAGCTTGACACTTCTCCACGAGCAGTACTTC; clone size: many; V gene: TRBV7-3; D gene: .; J gene: TRBJ2-7
CDR3 protein: CASSLAGVPSSEQYF; CDR3 DNA: TGCGCCAGCAGCTTGGCTGGGGTCCCCAGCTCCGAGCAGTACTTC; clone size: many; V gene: TRBV5-1; D gene: .; J gene: TRBJ2-7
CDR3 protein: CSGGWSGELFF; CDR3 DNA: TGCTCCGGCGGGTGGAGCGGGGAGCTGTTTTTT; clone size: medium-sized; V gene: TRBV29-1; D gene: .; J gene: TRBJ2-2
CDR3 protein: CASSHRNNEQFF; CDR3 DNA: TGCGCCAGCAGCCATCGAAACAATGAGCAGTTCTTC; clone size: .; V gene: TRBV4-1; D gene: .; J gene: TRBJ2-1
CDR3 protein: CASSLWQGITNYGYTF; CDR3 DNA: TGTGCCAGCAGCTTATGGCAGGGAATAACTAACTATGGCTACACCTTC; clone size: many; V gene: TRBV7-6; D gene: .; J gene: TRBJ1-2
CDR3 protein: CASSRTSRGSGANVLTF; CDR3 DNA: TGCGCCAGCAGCCGGACTTCTCGGGGCTCTGGGGCCAACGTCCTGACTTTC; clone size: many; V gene: TRBV4-3; D gene: .; J gene: TRBJ2-6
CDR3 protein: CASSIRETQYF; CDR3 DNA: TGTGCCAGTAGTATACGAGAGACCCAGTACTTC; clone size: few; V gene: TRBV19; D gene: .; J gene: TRBJ2-5
CDR3 protein: CASSLRGTPYNEQFF; CDR3 DNA: TGTGCCAGCAGTTTACGGGGGACACCTTACAATGAGCAGTTCTTC; clone size: many; V gene: TRBV28; D gene: .; J gene: TRBJ2-1
CDR3 protein: CASSYSGSIAEAFF; CDR3 DNA: TGTGCCAGCAGTTACTCGGGGTCGATCGCTGAAGCTTTCTTT; clone size: many; V gene: TRBV6-2/TRBV6-3; D gene: .; J gene: TRBJ1-1
CDR3 protein: CSALRPSNTGELFF; CDR3 DNA: TGCAGTGCCTTACGGCCCTCGAACACCGGGGAGCTGTTTTTT; clone size: many; V gene: TRBV20-1; D gene: .; J gene: TRBJ2-2
CDR3 protein: CAISELGETQYF; CDR3 DNA: TGTGCCATCAGTGAGTTGGGAGAGACCCAGTACTTC; clone size: many; V gene: TRBV10-3; D gene: .; J gene: TRBJ2-5
CDR3 protein: CASSFSSISARSPYEQYF; CDR3 DNA: TGTGCCAGCAGTTTTTCCTCCATTAGCGCCCGTAGCCCCTACGAGCAGTACTTC; clone size: .; V gene: TRBV12-3/TRBV12-4; D gene: .; J gene: TRBJ2-7
CDR3 protein: CASRPNLAGRGTGELFF; CDR3 DNA: TGTGCCAGCAGACCTAACTTAGCGGGACGGGGCACCGGGGAGCTGTTTTTT; clone size: many; V gene: TRBV3-1; D gene: TRBD2; J gene: TRBJ2-2
CDR3 protein: CSVASGRGAYEQYF; CDR3 DNA: TGCAGCGTTGCCAGCGGGAGGGGGGCCTACGAGCAGTACTTC; clone size: many; V gene: TRBV29-1; D gene: TRBD2; J gene: TRBJ2-7
CDR3 protein: CASSLTFATEAFF; CDR3 DNA: TGTGCCAGCAGCCTTACTTTTGCCACTGAAGCTTTCTTT; clone size: many; V gene: TRBV7-3; D gene: .; J gene: TRBJ1-1
CDR3 protein: CASSLPQKREKLFF; CDR3 DNA: TGTGCCAGCAGCTTACCACAGAAGCGTGAAAAACTGTTTTTT; clone size: many; V gene: TRBV7-9; D gene: .; J gene: TRBJ1-4
CDR3 protein: CASSLTGAHETQYF; CDR3 DNA: TGCGCCAGCAGCTTGACGGGGGCGCATGAGACCCAGTACTTC; clone size: many; V gene: TRBV5-1; D gene: .; J gene: TRBJ2-5
CDR3 protein: CASSVAGTGVHEQYF; CDR3 DNA: TGTGCCAGCAGCGTAGCCGGGACAGGGGTCCACGAGCAGTACTTC; clone size: many; V gene: TRBV9; D gene: TRBD1; J gene: TRBJ2-7
CDR3 protein: CASSLAGTGGSGETQYF; CDR3 DNA: TGTGCCAGCAGCTTAGCGGGGACAGGGGGCTCGGGAGAGACCCAGTACTTC; clone size: few; V gene: TRBV7-8; D gene: TRBD1; J gene: TRBJ2-5
CDR3 protein: CSVEDLGSLGPEAFF; CDR3 DNA: TGCAGCGTTGAAGATCTGGGTTCTCTCGGCCCTGAAGCTTTCTTT; clone size: .; V gene: TRBV29-1; D gene: .; J gene: TRBJ1-1
CDR3 protein: CASSLRQGLHNEQFF; CDR3 DNA: TGTGCCAGCAGCTTAAGGCAGGGACTACACAATGAGCAGTTCTTC; clone size: many; V gene: TRBV5-6; D gene: TRBD2; J gene: TRBJ2-1
CDR3 protein: CASSVGSTGANTGELFF; CDR3 DNA: TGTGCCAGCAGCGTAGGATCCACGGGGGCGAACACCGGGGAGCTGTTTTTT; clone size: many; V gene: TRBV9; D gene: .; J gene: TRBJ2-2
CDR3 protein: CASSLPAKGGVSYNEQFF; CDR3 DNA: TGCGCCAGCAGCTTGCCCGCCAAGGGGGGAGTCTCCTACAATGAGCAGTTCTTC; clone size: many; V gene: TRBV5-1; D gene: .; J gene: TRBJ2-1
CDR3 protein: CASSPKTSGSGTDTQYF; CDR3 DNA: TGTGCCAGCTCACCAAAGACTAGCGGGAGCGGCACAGATACGCAGTATTTT; clone size: many; V gene: TRBV18; D gene: TRBD2; J gene: TRBJ2-3
CDR3 protein: CASSIGLTTGELFF; CDR3 DNA: TGTGCCAGTAGTATCGGCCTAACTACCGGGGAGCTGTTTTTT; clone size: many; V gene: TRBV19; D gene: .; J gene: TRBJ2-2
CDR3 protein: CASSEGRRTDTQYF; CDR3 DNA: TGTGCCAGCAGTGAAGGGCGACGCACAGATACGCAGTATTTT; clone size: .; V gene: TRBV6-1; D gene: .; J gene: TRBJ2-3
CDR3 protein: CSAVTGLAQETQYF; CDR3 DNA: TGCAGTGCTGTGACAGGGTTGGCTCAAGAGACCCAGTACTTC; clone size: few; V gene: TRBV20-1; D gene: TRBD1; J gene: TRBJ2-5
CDR3 protein: CSAQKLAAFF; CDR3 DNA: TGCAGTGCCCAAAAACTCGCGGCTTTCTTT; clone size: many; V gene: TRBV20-1; D gene: .; J gene: TRBJ1-1
CDR3 protein: CASSPQRNTEAFF; CDR3 DNA: TGTGCCAGCAGTCCGCAGCGGAACACTGAAGCTTTCTTT; clone size: many; V gene: TRBV27; D gene: .; J gene: TRBJ1-1